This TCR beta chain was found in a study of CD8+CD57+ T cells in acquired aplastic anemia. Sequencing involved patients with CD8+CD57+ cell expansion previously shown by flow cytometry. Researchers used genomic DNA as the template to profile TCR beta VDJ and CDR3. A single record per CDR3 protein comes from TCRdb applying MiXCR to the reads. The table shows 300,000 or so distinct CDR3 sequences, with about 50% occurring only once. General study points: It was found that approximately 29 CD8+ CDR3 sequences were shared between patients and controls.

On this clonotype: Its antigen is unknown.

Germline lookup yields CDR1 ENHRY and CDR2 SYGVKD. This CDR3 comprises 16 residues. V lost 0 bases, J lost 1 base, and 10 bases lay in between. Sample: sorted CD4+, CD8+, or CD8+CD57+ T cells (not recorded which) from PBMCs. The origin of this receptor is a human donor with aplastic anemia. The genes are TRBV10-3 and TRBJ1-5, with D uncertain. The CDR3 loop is CAISESKGQSNQPQHF. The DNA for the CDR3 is TGTGCCATCAGTGAGTCTAAGGGCCAGAGCAATCAGCCCCAGCATTTT.